This entry concerns a single TCR beta chain. What it recognizes is unknown. Germline V gene data show CDR1 as SGHNT and CDR2 as YYREEE (reference sequence). V lost 0 bases, J lost 1 base, and 6 bases stayed unmatched. This CDR3 comprises 16 residues. The assay was immunoSEQ multiplex PCR, and TCRdb's table has in-frame clones only and misses some. The sample carries 35,000 to 40,000 clones, around 88% recorded once. These data belong to a study of PD-1 blockade in classical Hodgkin lymphoma. Study results and caveats: It was among complete responders that baseline diversity resembled that of newly diagnosed patients.

Patients all relapsed after autologous stem cell transplantation, and there was variation in brentuximab vedotin exposure. The sample here was peripheral blood mononuclear cells (PBMCs), taken before the second cycle of nivolumab. The V gene is TRBV5-4, the J gene TRBJ1-2; TRBD1 matches at 7 bases. The TCR comes from a human donor with classical Hodgkin lymphoma. In nucleotides, the CDR3 is TGTGCCAGCAGCTTGGAAAGGGGGCGAAGTAACTATGGCTACACCTTC. Translating gives CASSLERGRSNYGYTF.